This paragraph reports one TCR beta chain. Its specificity is unknown. The TCR beta cDNA libraries contained unique molecular identifiers. Input populations of roughly 0.9 to 10 million T cells gave rise to some 500,000 cDNA molecules. Each CDR3 protein is one row after TCRdb ran MiXCR on the PCR reads. The sample shows a few hundred thousand distinct CDR3 sequences, less than 40% of them seen only once. This sample is drawn from a study of post-analysis software for immune sequencing data. General study results and limits: Multiple sclerosis patients had significantly lower normalized Chao1 diversity than controls. With TRBV5-6, TRBV5-1 and TRBV20-1 included, about five TRBV segments were more frequent in patients than in controls.

The CDR3 has 15 amino acids. Per germline, CDR1 LGHDT and CDR2 YNNKEL (reference sequence). The V end lost 1 base, the J end lost 2 bases, and 9 bases lay between the germline ends. The receptor comes from a girl aged 10-17 years with multiple sclerosis. This sequence joins TRBV3-1 and TRBJ2-1; a possible D gene is TRBD1 (5 bases). Sequencing was done on a sample of blood. Written as DNA, the CDR3 is TGTGCCAGCAGCCAAGGGGGCGCTACCTACAATGAGCAGTTCTTC. Protein: CASSQGGATYNEQFF.